Listed here are 28 T cell receptor beta chains from one sample, sequenced in a study of T cell responses to AZD1222 COVID-19 vaccine (dated by TCRdb to the early 2020s). According to the study, the label for this sample's time point signals: about 28 days (+/-7) after the second vaccine dose. The method was the immunoSEQ multiplex PCR assay. The table was pulled from immuneACCESS by TCRdb, which kept in-frame rearrangements only. Such tables lose some clones; where checked, under half of the loss comes from unresolved V genes, and the rest has no known cause. For this sample there are some 120,000 clones; roughly 90% appear just once. The ten largest clones capture 7.9% of the sample. This sample comprised peripheral blood, obtained 28 days after the second AZD1222 dose. Every receptor here comes from an adult who received the AZD1222 COVID-19 vaccine.

The chain has TRBV7-8 and TRBJ1-1; D ambiguous. The V and J ends lost 1 base and 1 base respectively, with 7 bases between them. The CDR3 covers 14 residues. Germline V lookup: CDR1 SGHVS, CDR2 FQNEAQ. CDR3 region: CASSLVQGNTEAFF. The CDR3 coding sequence is TGTGCCAGCAGCTTAGTCCAAGGGAACACTGAAGCTTTCTTT.

The chain recombines TRBV4-1 with TRBJ1-5; tentatively, D is TRBD1 (6 bases). Per germline, CDR1 MGHRA and CDR2 YSYEKL. The CDR3 length is 15 residues. V lost 4 bases and J 3 bases, leaving 13 bases between the germline ends. The CDR3 loop is CASSPQGGYNQPQHF. The DNA for the CDR3 is TGCGCCAGCAGCCCTCAAGGGGGATACAATCAGCCCCAGCATTTT.

This rearrangement joins TRBV6-2 or TRBV6-3 to TRBJ2-7; TRBD1 might be the D (6 bases). CDR1 MNHEY and CDR2 SVGEGT come from the germline V gene. This CDR3 spans 16 amino acids. The V and J ends lost 5 bases and 1 base respectively, with 18 bases between them. The CDR3 region has the DNA TGTGCCAGCAGTAACCCCGTTTGGGACACTTCCTACGAGCAGTACTTC. Translating gives CASSNPVWDTSYEQYF.

The chain carries TRBV28 and TRBJ1-5; tentative D call: TRBD1 (5 bases). The CDR3 consists of 20 residues. Germline CDR1 is MDHEN and CDR2 is SYDVKM. V was clipped by 1 base and J by 0 bases, with 22 bases between them. The CDR3, as DNA: TGTGCCAGCAGTTTATTGGAGGGGCGAAACTCCCGATATAGCAATCAGCCCCAGCATTTT. It specifies CASSLLEGRNSRYSNQPQHF. The full variable domain, rest sourced from reference TRBV28 and TRBJ1-5, is DVKVTQSSRYLVKRTGEKVFLECVQDMDHENMFWYRQDPGLGLRLIYFSYDVKMKEKGDIPEGYSVSREKKERFSLILESASTNQTSMYLCASSLLEGRNSRYSNQPQHFGDGTRLSIL.

This sequence joins TRBV5-1 and TRBJ2-5; 7 nucleotides match TRBD1. The CDR3 covers 13 residues. The germline V gene has CDR1 SGHRS and CDR2 YFSETQ. The V and J ends lost 4 bases and 1 base, in that order; junction bases with no gene match: 1. The CDR3 DNA sequence: TGCGCCAGCAGCCGGGACAGCCAAGAGACCCAGTACTTC. This encodes CASSRDSQETQYF.

This clone was seen once. This chain uses TRBV19 with TRBJ1-1, with 7 nucleotides matching TRBD1. V gave up 5 bases and J gave up 7 bases; unmatched junction bases: 10. The CDR3 has 14 residues. From germline, CDR1 is LNHDA and CDR2 SQIVND (reference sequence). The CDR3, as DNA: TGTGCCAGTAGTTGGGAAACAGGGGTTGGTGAAGCTTTCTTT. As protein: CASSWETGVGEAFF.

The V gene is TRBV2, the J gene TRBJ1-1, with 7 bases lining up with TRBD1. Germline V gives CDR1 SNHLY, CDR2 FYNNEI. Germline trimming cut 1 base from V and 5 bases from J; bases unmatched to any gene: 4. The CDR3 length is 14 residues. Written as DNA, the CDR3 is TGTGCCAGCAGTGAAGAGGGGGCCCGGACTGAAGCTTTCTTT. This sequence encodes CASSEEGARTEAFF.

The genes are TRBV25-1 and TRBJ1-5; 8 nucleotides match TRBD1. V lost 8 bases, J lost 3 bases, and 3 bases stayed unmatched. Germline assignment: CDR1 MGHDK and CDR2 SYGVNS. The CDR3 spans 13 residues. CDR3 residues: CASSDRDNQPQHF. For the CDR3, the DNA is TGTGCCAGCTCGGACAGGGACAATCAGCCCCAGCATTTT.

V is TRBV15 and J is TRBJ1-1; no firm D call. The CDR3 is 17 residues long. Looked up from germline, CDR1 is LNHNV and CDR2 is YYDKDF (reference sequence). V lost 1 base and J 5 bases, leaving 20 bases between the germline ends. This CDR3 reads CATSRGWLRSGRTEAFF. The CDR3, as DNA: TGTGCCACCAGCAGAGGGTGGCTTAGAAGCGGGAGGACTGAAGCTTTCTTT. Full variable domain (outside the CDR3, taken from reference TRBV15 and TRBJ1-1): DAMVIQNPRYQVTQFGKPVTLSCSQTLNHNVMYWYQQKSSQAPKLLFHYYDKDFNNEADTPDNFQSRRPNTSFCFLDIRSPGLGDTAMYLCATSRGWLRSGRTEAFFGQGTRLTVV.

As DNA, the CDR3 is TGCGCCAGCAGAACGGACAGGGAGAGGATGGGTAACTATGGCTACACCTTC. Its protein product is CASRTDRERMGNYGYTF. The chain links TRBV5-1 to TRBJ1-2; 8 bases fit TRBD1. This CDR3 is 17 amino acids long. The germline gives CDR1 SGHRS, CDR2 YFSETQ. V dropped 5 bases and J dropped 1; count of bases not matched to a gene: 13.

The chain links TRBV7-9 to TRBJ1-3; D unclear. Germline values: CDR1 SEHNR, CDR2 FQNEAQ (reference sequence). Trimming took 5 bases from V and 1 from J, leaving 9 bases between them. CDR3 length: 14 amino acids. CDR3 loop: CASSAQWSGNTIYF. DNA of the CDR3: TGTGCCAGCAGCGCCCAGTGGTCTGGAAACACCATATATTTT.

The CDR3 loop is CASSTDHLLPQHF. CDR3 nucleotides: TGTGCCAGCTCAACCGACCACCTATTACCCCAGCATTTT. The chain combines TRBV18 with TRBJ1-5; D is ambiguous. Germline V lookup: CDR1 KGHSH, CDR2 LQKENI. This CDR3 contains 13 residues. Trimming stripped 5 bases from V and 10 bases from J, with 15 bases between.

This chain joins TRBV7-2 and TRBJ1-2, with 7 bases that match TRBD1. CDR1 is SGHTA and CDR2 is FQGNSA in the germline V gene. Losses at the gene ends were 4 bases for V and 7 bases for J; bases not matched to a gene: 9. This CDR3 is 14 amino acids long. CDR3 residues: CASSSRQGGVGYTF. The CDR3 DNA sequence: TGTGCCAGCAGCTCCAGACAGGGTGGCGTTGGCTACACCTTC.

CDR3 bases: TGTGCCATCAGTGAGTCTCCTAGCGGGGATTCCTACAATGAGCAGTTCTTC. Encoded protein: CAISESPSGDSYNEQFF. The chain is built from TRBV10-3 and TRBJ2-1; 9 bases match TRBD2. CDR3 length equals 17 residues. V lost 0 bases to trimming and J lost 1 base; unmatched junction nucleotides: 4. The germline CDR1 and CDR2 sequences are ENHRY and SYGVKD.

The chain carries TRBV24-1 and TRBJ2-3, with TRBD2 matching over 11 bases. This CDR3 region has 15 residues. Per germline, CDR1 KGHDR and CDR2 SFDVKD. With 7 bases clipped from V and 2 bases from J, the junction kept 4 bases outside the gene matches. This CDR3 reads CATRGTSGLTDTQYF. The CDR3 DNA sequence: TGTGCCACCAGAGGGACTAGCGGCCTCACAGATACGCAGTATTTT.

This chain links TRBV28 with TRBJ1-2; the D gene is possibly TRBD1 (6 bases). The V gene's germline CDR1 is MDHEN and CDR2 SYDVKM. V dropped 5 bases and J dropped 3 bases, with 19 bases sitting between them. The CDR3 is made up of 16 amino acids. The CDR3 loop is CASSTPKGGADYGYTF. CDR3 nucleotides: TGTGCCAGCAGTACCCCCAAAGGGGGGGCTGACTATGGCTACACCTTC.

The J gene is TRBJ1-5, the V gene TRBV6-5; D gene ambiguous. Per the germline V gene, CDR1 is MNHEY and CDR2 is SVGAGI. The CDR3 is 14 amino acids. Trimming took off 6 bases at V and 3 bases at J, with 12 bases between the two ends. CDR3: CASRKTDSNQPQHF. For the CDR3, the DNA is TGTGCCAGCAGGAAGACGGATTCCAATCAGCCCCAGCATTTT.

The chain combines TRBV28 with TRBJ2-1; 7 positions match TRBD2. V lost 8 bases, J lost 15 bases, and 13 bases stayed unmatched. This CDR3 is 12 amino acids long. The germline CDR1 and CDR2 sequences are MDHEN and SYDVKM. The CDR3 loop reads CASFTAGLPGFF. CDR3 sequence (DNA): TGTGCCAGCTTTACAGCGGGGCTCCCTGGGTTCTTC.

V usage is TRBV6-5 and J usage is TRBJ1-5; TRBD1 matches at 7 bases. Per the germline V gene, CDR1 is MNHEY and CDR2 is SVGAGI. The CDR3 extends over 15 amino acids. Germline trimming cut 5 bases from V and 0 bases from J; bases unmatched to any gene: 4. CDR3 coding DNA: TGTGCCAGCAGTAGGGGACAGCTTAGCAATCAGCCCCAGCATTTT. It translates to CASSRGQLSNQPQHF.

The chain uses TRBV7-6 and TRBJ1-1, with D tentatively TRBD1 (6 bases). The CDR3 loop spans 15 amino acids. Germline-derived CDR1 and CDR2 are SGHVS and FNYEAQ. The V end was cut by 1 base, the J end by 4 bases, with 13 bases between. CDR3 nucleotides: TGTGCCAGCAGCTTAGGGCCAGGGGTAAGCACTGAAGCTTTCTTT. Translating gives CASSLGPGVSTEAFF.

The CDR3 nucleotides are TGTGCCAGCAGTATGGGACTCCCTAATCAGCCCCAGCATTTT. Protein product: CASSMGLPNQPQHF. The V gene is TRBV28, the J gene TRBJ1-5; perhaps TRBD1 as D (5 bases). Trimming cost V 5 bases and J 4 bases, with 12 bases left between them. The CDR3 sequence is 14 residues long. Germline CDR1 and CDR2: MDHEN and SYDVKM. Together with reference TRBV28 and TRBJ1-5, the CDR3 gives the full variable domain: DVKVTQSSRYLVKRTGEKVFLECVQDMDHENMFWYRQDPGLGLRLIYFSYDVKMKEKGDIPEGYSVSREKKERFSLILESASTNQTSMYLCASSMGLPNQPQHFGDGTRLSIL.

J is TRBJ1-3 and V is TRBV18, with D perhaps TRBD1 (6 bases). Looked up from germline, CDR1 is KGHSH and CDR2 is LQKENI. V lost 4 bases, J lost 4 bases, and 17 bases lay in between. The CDR3 loop spans 16 amino acids. In nucleotides, the CDR3 is TGTGCCAGCTCACAACAAGGGGGAGGCCTCGGAAACACCATATATTTT. Protein: CASSQQGGGLGNTIYF.

There are a few counts of this clone. V is TRBV6-5 and J is TRBJ2-2; a possible D gene is TRBD2 (6 bases). The CDR3 has 14 residues. V dropped 6 bases and J dropped 6 bases, with 14 bases sitting between them. Germline CDR1 and CDR2: MNHEY and SVGAGI. The CDR3 reads CASREGTPSGELFF. The CDR3 DNA reads as TGTGCCAGCAGAGAGGGGACTCCCTCCGGGGAGCTGTTTTTT.

This clone was observed a handful of times. The chain carries TRBV14 and TRBJ2-7; D may be TRBD2 (6 bases). V shed 4 bases and J shed 3 bases, with 16 bases lying between them. Germline CDR1 SGHDN, CDR2 FVKESK. The CDR3 is made up of 15 amino acids. CDR3 residues: CASSPSPPGGYEQYF. DNA for the CDR3: TGTGCCAGCAGCCCCTCACCGCCCGGGGGCTACGAGCAGTACTTC.

The rearrangement links TRBV11-2 to TRBJ1-6; D remains unclear. Germline V gives CDR1 SGHAT, CDR2 FQNNGV. The CDR3 has 13 amino acids. Trimming shortened V by 5 bases and J by 10 bases, and 12 bases separated the two germline ends. The CDR3, as DNA: TGTGCCAGCAGCCCAGCGGGGTACTCACCCCTCCACTTT. The encoded protein is CASSPAGYSPLHF.

The rearrangement uses TRBV28 and TRBJ2-1; possible D gene TRBD2, 6 bases. Germline loops: CDR1 MDHEN, CDR2 SYDVKM. V was pared by 5 bases and J by 5 bases, with 25 bases between. This CDR3 spans 18 amino acids. CDR3 sequence reads: CASSLALPSGTGDNEQFF. CDR3 DNA: TGTGCCAGCAGTCTAGCACTTCCCTCCGGGACGGGAGACAATGAGCAGTTCTTC.

The genes are TRBV14 and TRBJ1-2; weak D call: TRBD1 (6 bases). V lost 1 base and J lost 5, with 8 bases in between. The CDR3 contains 13 residues. Germline V gene lookup returns CDR1 SGHDN and CDR2 FVKESK. DNA for the CDR3: TGTGCCAGCAGCCAAGCGGACAGTTATGGCTACACCTTC. The encoded protein is CASSQADSYGYTF.

The count of this clone is one. The rearrangement joins TRBV4-1 to TRBJ2-7; D is unresolved. The CDR3 is 13 residues long. Germline V gene data show CDR1 as MGHRA and CDR2 as YSYEKL. V lost 4 bases, J lost 2 bases, and 9 bases lay in between. The CDR3 nucleotides are TGCGCCAGCAGCCGCACGGCAACCTACGAGCAGTACTTC. This gives the protein CASSRTATYEQYF.